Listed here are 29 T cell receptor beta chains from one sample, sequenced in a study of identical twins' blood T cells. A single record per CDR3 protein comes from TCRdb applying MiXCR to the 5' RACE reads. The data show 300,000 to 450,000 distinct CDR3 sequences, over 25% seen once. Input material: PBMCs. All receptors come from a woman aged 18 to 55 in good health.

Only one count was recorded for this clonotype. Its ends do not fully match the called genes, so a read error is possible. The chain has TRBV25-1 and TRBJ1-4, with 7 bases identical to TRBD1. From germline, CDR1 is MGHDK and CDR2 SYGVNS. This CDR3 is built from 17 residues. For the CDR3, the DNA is TGTGCCGGCAGTGATATTCTCGATGGGACAGACAATGAAAAACTGTTTTTT. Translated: CAGSDILDGTDNEKLFF.

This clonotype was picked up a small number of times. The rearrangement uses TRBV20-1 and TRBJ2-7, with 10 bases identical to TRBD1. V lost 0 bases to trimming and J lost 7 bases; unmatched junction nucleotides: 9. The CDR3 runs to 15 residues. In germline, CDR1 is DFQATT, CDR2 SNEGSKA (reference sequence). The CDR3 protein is CSARDLGTGVVEQYF. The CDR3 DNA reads TGCAGTGCTAGAGATCTAGGGACAGGGGTGGTAGAGCAGTACTTC.

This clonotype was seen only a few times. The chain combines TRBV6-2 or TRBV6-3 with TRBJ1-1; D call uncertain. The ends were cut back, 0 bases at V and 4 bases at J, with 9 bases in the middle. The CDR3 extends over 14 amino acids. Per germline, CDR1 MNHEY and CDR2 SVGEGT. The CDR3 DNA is TGTGCCAGCAGTTACTCGGGCACCGGCACTGAAGCTTTCTTT. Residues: CASSYSGTGTEAFF.

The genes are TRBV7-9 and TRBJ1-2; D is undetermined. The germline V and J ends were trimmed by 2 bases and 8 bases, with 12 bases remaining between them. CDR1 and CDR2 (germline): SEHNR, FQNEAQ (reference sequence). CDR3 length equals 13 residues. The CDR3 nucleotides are TGTGCCAGCAGCTTAAAATTGGCGACGGGCTACACCTTC. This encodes CASSLKLATGYTF. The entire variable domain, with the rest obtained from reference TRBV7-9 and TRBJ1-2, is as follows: DTGVSQNPRHKITKRGQNVTFRCDPISEHNRLYWYRQTLGQGPEFLTYFQNEAQLEKSRLLSDRFSAERPKGSFSTLEIQRTEQGDSAMYLCASSLKLATGYTFGSGTRLTVV.

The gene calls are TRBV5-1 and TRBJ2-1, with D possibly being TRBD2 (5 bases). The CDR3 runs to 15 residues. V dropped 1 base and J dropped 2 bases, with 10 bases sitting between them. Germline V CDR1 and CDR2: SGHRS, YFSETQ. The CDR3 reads CASSLSSDPYNEQFF. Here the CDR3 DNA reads TGCGCCAGCAGCTTGAGTAGCGACCCCTACAATGAGCAGTTCTTC.

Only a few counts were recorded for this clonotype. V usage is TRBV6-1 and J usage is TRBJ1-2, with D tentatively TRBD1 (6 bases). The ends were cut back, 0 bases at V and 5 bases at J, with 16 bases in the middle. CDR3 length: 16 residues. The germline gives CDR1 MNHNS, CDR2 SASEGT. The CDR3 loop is CASSEALRTATYGYTF. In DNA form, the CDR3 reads TGTGCCAGCAGTGAAGCGCTTCGGACAGCTACTTATGGCTACACCTTC.

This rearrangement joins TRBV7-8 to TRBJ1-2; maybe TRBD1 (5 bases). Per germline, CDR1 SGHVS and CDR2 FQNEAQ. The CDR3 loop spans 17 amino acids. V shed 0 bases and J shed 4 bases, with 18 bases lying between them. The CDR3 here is CASSLARGSRRVYGYTF. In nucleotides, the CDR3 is TGTGCCAGCAGCTTAGCGCGGGGGTCCAGAAGAGTCTATGGCTACACCTTC.

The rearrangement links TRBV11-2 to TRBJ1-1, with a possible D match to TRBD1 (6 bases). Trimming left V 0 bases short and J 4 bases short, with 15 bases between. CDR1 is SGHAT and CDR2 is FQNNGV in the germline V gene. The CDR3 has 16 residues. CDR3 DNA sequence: TGTGCCAGCAGCTTAGATAGAGGACAGCGGGCCACTGAAGCTTTCTTT. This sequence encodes CASSLDRGQRATEAFF.

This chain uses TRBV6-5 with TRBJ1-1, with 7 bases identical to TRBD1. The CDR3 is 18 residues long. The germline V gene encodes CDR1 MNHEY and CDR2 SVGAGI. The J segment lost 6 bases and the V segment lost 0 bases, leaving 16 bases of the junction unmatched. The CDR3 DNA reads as TGTGCCAGCAGTTACTCGATGAGAGGGGGCCTTAAGCGTTCTGAAGCTTTCTTT. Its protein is CASSYSMRGGLKRSEAFF.

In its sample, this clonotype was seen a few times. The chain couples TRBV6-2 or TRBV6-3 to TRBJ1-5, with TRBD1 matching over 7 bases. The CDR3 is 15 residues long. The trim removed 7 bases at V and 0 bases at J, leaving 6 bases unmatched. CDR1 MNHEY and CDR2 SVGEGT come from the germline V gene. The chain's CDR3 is CASTDRALSNQPQHF. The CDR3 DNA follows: TGTGCCAGCACCGACAGGGCCCTTAGCAATCAGCCCCAGCATTTT.

This CDR3 is CASSRGRDRFGYTF. The CDR3 DNA sequence: TGTGCCAGCAGCCGTGGCAGGGATCGGTTTGGCTACACCTTC. This chain links TRBV3-1 with TRBJ1-2, with D tentatively TRBD1 (5 bases). Trimming removed 4 bases at V and 7 bases at J, with 16 bases between. The CDR3 runs to 14 residues. Germline loops: CDR1 LGHDT, CDR2 YNNKEL (reference sequence).

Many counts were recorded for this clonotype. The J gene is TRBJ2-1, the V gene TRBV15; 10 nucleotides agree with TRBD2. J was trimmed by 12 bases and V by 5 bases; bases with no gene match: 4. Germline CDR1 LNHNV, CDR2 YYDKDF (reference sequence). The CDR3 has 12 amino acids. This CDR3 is CATSEGTSVQFF. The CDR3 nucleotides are TGTGCCACCAGCGAGGGGACTAGCGTGCAGTTCTTC. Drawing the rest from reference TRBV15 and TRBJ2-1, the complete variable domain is DAMVIQNPRYQVTQFGKPVTLSCSQTLNHNVMYWYQQKSSQAPKLLFHYYDKDFNNEADTPDNFQSRRPNTSFCFLDIRSPGLGDTAMYLCATSEGTSVQFFGPGTRLTVL.

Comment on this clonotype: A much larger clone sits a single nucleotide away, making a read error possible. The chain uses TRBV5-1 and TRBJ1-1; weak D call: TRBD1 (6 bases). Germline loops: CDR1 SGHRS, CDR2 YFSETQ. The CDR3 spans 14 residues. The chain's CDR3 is CATAEGGMNAEAFF. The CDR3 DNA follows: TGCGCCACCGCAGAAGGGGGAATGAACGCTGAAGCTTTCTTT.

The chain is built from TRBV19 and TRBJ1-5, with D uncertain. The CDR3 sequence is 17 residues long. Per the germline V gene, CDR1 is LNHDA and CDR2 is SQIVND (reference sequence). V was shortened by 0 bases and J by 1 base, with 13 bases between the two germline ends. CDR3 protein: CASSIEADLGSNQPQHF. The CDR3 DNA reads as TGTGCCAGTAGTATAGAGGCAGACCTAGGGAGCAATCAGCCCCAGCATTTT.

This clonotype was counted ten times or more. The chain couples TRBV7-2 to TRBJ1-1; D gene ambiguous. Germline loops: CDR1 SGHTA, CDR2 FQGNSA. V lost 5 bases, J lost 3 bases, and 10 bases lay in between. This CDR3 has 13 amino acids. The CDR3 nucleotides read TGTGCCAGCAGCCTACGACCTGACACTGAAGCTTTCTTT. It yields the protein CASSLRPDTEAFF. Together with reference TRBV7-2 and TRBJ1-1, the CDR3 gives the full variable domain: GAGVSQSPSNKVTEKGKDVELRCDPISGHTALYWYRQSLGQGLEFLIYFQGNSAPDKSGLPSDRFSAERTGGSVSTLTIQRTQQEDSAVYLCASSLRPDTEAFFGQGTRLTVV.

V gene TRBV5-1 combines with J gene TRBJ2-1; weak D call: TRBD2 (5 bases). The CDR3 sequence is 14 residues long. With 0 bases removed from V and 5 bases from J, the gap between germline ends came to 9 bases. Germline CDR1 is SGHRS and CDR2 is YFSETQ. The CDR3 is CASSLGTGNNEQFF. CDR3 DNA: TGCGCCAGCAGCTTGGGGACGGGGAACAATGAGCAGTTCTTC.

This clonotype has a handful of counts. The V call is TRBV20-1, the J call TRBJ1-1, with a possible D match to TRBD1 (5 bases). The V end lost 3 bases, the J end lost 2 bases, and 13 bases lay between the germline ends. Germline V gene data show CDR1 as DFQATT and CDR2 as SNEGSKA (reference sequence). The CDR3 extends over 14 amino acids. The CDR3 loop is CSASVGRTNTEAFF. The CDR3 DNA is TGCAGTGCTAGTGTTGGCCGGACAAACACTGAAGCTTTCTTT.

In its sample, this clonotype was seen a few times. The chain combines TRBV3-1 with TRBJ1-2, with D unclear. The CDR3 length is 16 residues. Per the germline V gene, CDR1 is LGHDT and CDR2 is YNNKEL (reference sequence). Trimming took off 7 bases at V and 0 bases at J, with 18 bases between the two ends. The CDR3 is CASTPITDGANYGYTF. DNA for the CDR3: TGTGCCAGCACGCCTATTACTGACGGAGCTAACTATGGCTACACCTTC.

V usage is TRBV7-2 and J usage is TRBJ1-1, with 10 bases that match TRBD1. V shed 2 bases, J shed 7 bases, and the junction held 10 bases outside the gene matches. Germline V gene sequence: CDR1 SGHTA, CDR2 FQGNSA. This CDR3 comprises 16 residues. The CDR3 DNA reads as TGTGCCAGCAGCTTAATGGGGGGACAGGGGCGAGGTGAAGCTTTCTTT. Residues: CASSLMGGQGRGEAFF. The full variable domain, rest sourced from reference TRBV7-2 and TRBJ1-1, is GAGVSQSPSNKVTEKGKDVELRCDPISGHTALYWYRQSLGQGLEFLIYFQGNSAPDKSGLPSDRFSAERTGGSVSTLTIQRTQQEDSAVYLCASSLMGGQGRGEAFFGQGTRLTVV.

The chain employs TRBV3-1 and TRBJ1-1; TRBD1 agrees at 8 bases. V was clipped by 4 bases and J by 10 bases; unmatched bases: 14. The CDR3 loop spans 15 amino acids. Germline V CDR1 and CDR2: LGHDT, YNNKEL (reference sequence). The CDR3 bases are TGTGCCAGCAGCCGGACCACAGGGGGAGTTTCCGGAGCTTTCTTT. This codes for CASSRTTGGVSGAFF.

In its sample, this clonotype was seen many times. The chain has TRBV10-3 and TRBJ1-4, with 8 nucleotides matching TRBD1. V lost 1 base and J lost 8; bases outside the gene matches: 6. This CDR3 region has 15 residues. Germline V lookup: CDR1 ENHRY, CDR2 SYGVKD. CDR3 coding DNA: TGTGCCATCAGTGAGTGGGACAGGTCTGCAGAAAAACTGTTTTTT. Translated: CAISEWDRSAEKLFF.

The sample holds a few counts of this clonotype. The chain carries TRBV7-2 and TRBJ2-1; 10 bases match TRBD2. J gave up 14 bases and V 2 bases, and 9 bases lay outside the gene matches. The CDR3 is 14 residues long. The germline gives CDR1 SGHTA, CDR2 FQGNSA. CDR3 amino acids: CASSLLAGVHSEFF. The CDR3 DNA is TGTGCCAGCAGCTTACTAGCGGGAGTACATAGTGAGTTCTTC.

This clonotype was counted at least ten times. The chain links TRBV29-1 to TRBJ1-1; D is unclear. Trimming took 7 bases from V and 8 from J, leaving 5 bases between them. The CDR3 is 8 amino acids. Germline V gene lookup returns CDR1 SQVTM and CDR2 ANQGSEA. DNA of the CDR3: TGCAGCGAGCCGGAAGCTTTCTTT. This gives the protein CSEPEAFF.

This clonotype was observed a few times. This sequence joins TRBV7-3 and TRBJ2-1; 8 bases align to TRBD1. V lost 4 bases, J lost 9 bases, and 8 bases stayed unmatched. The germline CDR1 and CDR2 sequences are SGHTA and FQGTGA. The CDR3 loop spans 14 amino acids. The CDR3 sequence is CASSYGTGGIEQFF. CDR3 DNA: TGTGCCAGCAGCTATGGGACAGGTGGCATTGAGCAGTTCTTC.

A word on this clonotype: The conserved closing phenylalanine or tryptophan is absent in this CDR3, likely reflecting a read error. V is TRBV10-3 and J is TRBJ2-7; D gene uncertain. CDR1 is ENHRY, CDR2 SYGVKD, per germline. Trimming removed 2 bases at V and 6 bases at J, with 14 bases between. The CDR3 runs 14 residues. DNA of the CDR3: TGTGCCATCAGTGAGCGGATTCCTGTGAGCGAGCAGTACCTC. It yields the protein CAISERIPVSEQYL.

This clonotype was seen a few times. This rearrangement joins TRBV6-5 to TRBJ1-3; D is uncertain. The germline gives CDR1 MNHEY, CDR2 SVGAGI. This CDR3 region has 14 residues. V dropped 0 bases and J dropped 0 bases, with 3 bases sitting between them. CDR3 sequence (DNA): TGTGCCAGCAGTTACTCCTACTCTGGAAACACCATATATTTT. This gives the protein CASSYSYSGNTIYF.

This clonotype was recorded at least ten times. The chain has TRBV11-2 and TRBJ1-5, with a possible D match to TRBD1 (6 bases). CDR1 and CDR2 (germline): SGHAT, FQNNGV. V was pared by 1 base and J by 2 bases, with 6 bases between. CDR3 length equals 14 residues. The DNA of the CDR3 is TGTGCCAGCAGCTTAGGGACAGGCAATCAGCCCCAGCATTTT. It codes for CASSLGTGNQPQHF.

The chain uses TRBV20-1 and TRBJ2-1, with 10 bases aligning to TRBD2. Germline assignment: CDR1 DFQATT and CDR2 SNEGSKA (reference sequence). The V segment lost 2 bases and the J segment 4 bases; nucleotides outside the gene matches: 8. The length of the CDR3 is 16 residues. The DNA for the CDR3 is TGCAGTGCTAGATCGCTAGCGGGAGTAACTTACAATGAGCAGTTCTTC. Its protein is CSARSLAGVTYNEQFF.

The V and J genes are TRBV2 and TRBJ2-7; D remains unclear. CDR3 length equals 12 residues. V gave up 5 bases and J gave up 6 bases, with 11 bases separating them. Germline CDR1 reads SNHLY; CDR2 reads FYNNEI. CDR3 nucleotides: TGTGCCAGCAGTAACCGCGGCGGCGAGCAGTACTTC. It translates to CASSNRGGEQYF. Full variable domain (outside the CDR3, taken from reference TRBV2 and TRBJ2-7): EPEVTQTPSHQVTQMGQEVILRCVPISNHLYFYWYRQILGQKVEFLVSFYNNEISEKSEIFDDQFSVERPDGSNFTLKIRSTKLEDSAMYFCASSNRGGEQYFGPGTRLTVT.